One T cell receptor (beta chain) is described in this entry. There are a few counts of this clonotype. What this receptor recognizes is not known. No much larger clone exists at a distance of one base, and base qualities are not known. This sample was taken from a study of T cells in Graves' hyperthyroidism and ophthalmopathy (dated by TCRdb to between 2019 and 2020). For the study in its entirety: Peripheral blood was sampled at the time of initial diagnosis, prior to any treatment. TCR V-J signatures able to tell the groups apart were searched for in a discovery cohort of 90 to 100 patients, of whom more than 40 had Graves' ophthalmopathy and some 60 had stable Graves' hyperthyroidism. Prospective prediction of ophthalmopathy was tested in an independent validation cohort of approximately 19 hyperthyroidism patients and 15 to 17 patients who later progressed to ophthalmopathy. The 85 to 100 discovery patients were randomly split 7:3 into training and test sets. In about 6 Graves' hyperthyroidism patients, the study also compared T-cell repertoires from thyroid tissue with T-cell repertoires from blood. Following sampling, methimazole starting at 30 mg daily was given to hyperthyroidism patients, and high-dose intravenous methylprednisolone was given to ophthalmopathy patients. The paper describes TCR Vbeta CDR3 sequencing of roughly 130 peripheral blood samples, made up of some 40 ophthalmopathy patients, around 78 hyperthyroidism patients and roughly 17 progressor patients.

TCR beta CDR3 regions were amplified from RNA transcripts. For the first round of RT-PCR on the TCR CDR3, the HTBI primer set was used together with the Qiagen OneStep RT-PCR kit. The libraries were constructed in a second round of multiplex PCR and then size-selected and purified. Paired-end sequencing of the libraries was performed with 100 bp reads on an Illumina HiSeq2000. Per the source publication's procedure: SOAPnuke was used to process the raw data, with reads discarded if the reads contained adapters or uncalled bases, had a mean Phred below 15, or lacked an exact constant-primer or identifier match. COPE v1.2.5 was used to merge the high-quality paired reads, and each unique nucleotide sequence was defined as a clonotype. MiTCR v1.1 was used to align the clonotypes against IMGT TRBV, TRBD and TRBJ reference segments. The analysis included only V-J combinations with a frequency above 0.0001, which together covered 99% to 99.2% of the repertoires. The TCS score was defined as the ratio of F50 (clonal expansion) to E x V (chaos), calculated using BLOSUM62-based TCRdist between CDR3 peptides within each V-J. Welch's t-statistics and random forest reduced fewer than 600 V-J features to 13, which were used in a naive Bayes classifier (R e1071). TCRdb trimmed public reads at Q25 via fastp, called clones via MiXCR and kept in-frame beta chains. Each entry merges the rows of one CDR3 protein and shows their most common DNA and genes. TCRdb's processing, not the authors' own work, is the source of the V and J calls. The sample contains around 340,000 distinct CDR3 sequences, roughly 17% of them found a single time. The ten largest clones add up to around 34% of the sample.

Graves' hyperthyroidism was defined as stable when no progression to ophthalmopathy occurred over 18 months of follow-up. Hyperthyroidism patients were newly diagnosed, had a disease duration of under 2 months, and were aged 18 to 65 years. The study excluded patients with uncontrolled infections, other autoimmune diseases, pregnancy or lactation. Diagnoses were based on clinical symptoms, serum thyroxine and TRAb, thyroid ultrasound and orbital computed tomography. PBMCs were separated from approximately 10 ml of fresh peripheral blood using Ficoll-Paque density gradient centrifugation. Total RNA was extracted using Trizol reagent, and RNA quality was assessed on an Agilent 2100 Bioanalyzer. Beyond this particular receptor, the publication reports: Most expanded thyroid clonotypes (frequency above 0.001) were also found in blood, which suggests that blood repertoires may mirror thyroid immune responses. In validation, progression to ophthalmopathy was predicted by the model with roughly 69% sensitivity and under 85% specificity, a median of roughly 6 months before onset. Sample size was not statistically predetermined, and investigators were not blinded to group allocation. A model built on a 13 V-J signature distinguished ophthalmopathy from stable hyperthyroidism, reaching 85% to 90% sensitivity and around 81% specificity in cross-validation and 80%/75% in testing.

Including cysteine and phenylalanine, the CDR3 has 13 amino acids. Here the CDR3 DNA is all that survives: 39 bases in frame from base 1. The germline V gene provides CDR1 SGDLS and CDR2 YYNGEE. V drops 4 bases and J drops 10 bases, leaving 14 bases in between. The sequence was collected from a man aged 30 to 39 with Graves' hyperthyroidism. Material: blood. Recombination joined TRBV9 with TRBJ1-4, with an unclear D gene assignment. The CDR3 reads CASSPTVHAKLFF. The DNA sequence is TGTGCCAGCAGCCCTACAGTGCATGCAAAACTGTTTTTT.